Included here is one TCR beta chain sequence, with context. What it binds is not known. The data originate from a study of cytomegalovirus exposure and HLA in healthy donors. Study-wide context: Earlier, 95 million to 140 million unique TCR beta sequences were recovered from roughly 170 million T cells by an analysis.

General observations from the study: Three chains linked to CMV were shown in vitro to be specific for CMV antigens. Later work associated fewer than 20,000 TCR beta sequences with HLA alleles at 0.05 false discovery rate.

Germline CDR1 reads SGHNT; CDR2 reads YYREEE (reference sequence). The CDR3 runs 14 residues. The V end was cut by 0 bases, the J end by 1 base, with 7 bases between. This PCR relied on a set of 60 Vbeta primers and 13 Jbeta primers. Data came from immunoSEQ multiplex PCR; TCRdb stores just in-frame clones and leaves some out. This sample has 180,000 or so clones, with roughly 80% found just once. Though nominally healthy at sampling, donors likely had unrecorded immune exposures. Sequences were obtained from PBMCs. The sequence derives from a female donor in good health and CMV-seronegative. The chain uses TRBV5-4 and TRBJ2-5; no firm D call. The CDR3 sequence: CASSLAGVQETQYF. The DNA of the CDR3 is TGTGCCAGCAGCTTGGCTGGAGTCCAAGAGACCCAGTACTTC.